This T cell receptor (beta chain) originates from a study of regulatory T cells in long-lasting Graves disease. Study results and caveats: Persistent disease samples used TRBV28, TRBJ1-2 and TRBJ2-5 preferentially. TCR diversity was lower in persistent than newly diagnosed Graves' disease.

Specified time point: newly diagnosed GD, antithyroid drugs for less than 3 months. PBMCs provided the RNA from which the TCR library was made. The sample holds many counts of this clonotype. Its cognate antigen is unknown. This CDR3 has 18 amino acids. Germline V gene data show CDR1 as MNHEY and CDR2 as SMNVEV (reference sequence). With V trimmed by 7 bases and J by 3 bases, 10 bases remained unmatched. TCR beta libraries were built with iRepertoire HTBI primers and Arm-PCR of CDR3 regions. TCRdb analysed the multiplex PCR reads with MiXCR anew, one entry per CDR3 protein. Seen here are 350,000 to 550,000 distinct CDR3 sequences, more than 12% observed once, and the top ten hold approximately 15%. This sample also appeared in a second study, on T cells in Graves' hyperthyroidism and ophthalmopathy. That investigation notes: HTBI primers were employed in a first-round RT-PCR of the TCR CDR3.

The source material was peripheral blood mononuclear cells (PBMCs), sampled at new diagnosis, from a patient treated with antithyroid drugs. This clonotype was sampled from a woman aged 30 to 39 with Graves disease. The chain is built from TRBV27 and TRBJ2-2; 14 bases are shared with TRBD2. DNA for the CDR3: TGTGCCAGCACACCGTGGGGACTAGCGGGAGAGGACACCGGGGAGCTGTTTTTT. Amino acid sequence: CASTPWGLAGEDTGELFF.